This TCR beta chain is from a study of T cells in Graves' hyperthyroidism and ophthalmopathy. V dropped 2 bases and J dropped 3 bases, with 11 bases sitting between them. CDR3 size: 15 residues. Germline CDR1 reads SGHTA; CDR2 reads FQGNSA. TCR beta CDR3 regions were amplified from RNA. RT-PCR in the first round (using the HTBI primer set) targeted the TCR CDR3. TCRdb re-called the multiplex PCR reads with MiXCR, one entry per CDR3 protein. This sample has about 180,000 distinct CDR3 sequences, with about 15% found just once. This clonotype showed up many times. Sequences were obtained from blood. The rearrangement joins TRBV7-2 to TRBJ2-1; D perhaps matches TRBD2 (6 bases). This sequence was found in a woman in her forties or fifties with Graves' hyperthyroidism. The CDR3: CASSLRGVNYNEQFF. Written as DNA, the CDR3 is TGTGCCAGCAGCTTACGCGGGGTGAACTACAATGAGCAGTTCTTC.